This T cell receptor (beta chain) was observed in a study of cytomegalovirus exposure and HLA in healthy donors. Across the study: An early release of data contained approximately 80 million unique TCRs, which came from HLA-typed donors.

Donors showed nominal health when sampled, although they likely had unrecorded immune exposures. Regarding this clone: The antigen remains unidentified.

PCR amplification relied on 60 Vbeta primers (plus 13 Jbeta primers). The data were produced by immunoSEQ multiplex PCR, yet TCRdb's version contains in-frame clones alone and is incomplete. This table holds around 110,000 clones. Trimming took 6 bases from V and 5 from J, leaving 13 bases between them. CDR3 size: 14 residues. The germline CDR1 and CDR2 sequences are SNHLY and FYNNEI. Findings and limits, study-wide: Analyzed later, association rates of TCRs varied across HLA loci, with DRB1 most and HLA-C fewest.

The chain recombines TRBV2 with TRBJ2-2; TRBD1 might be the D (5 bases). The sequenced sample was PBMCs. The sequence was obtained from a man aged 35 to 55 in good health and CMV-seropositive. CDR3 loop: CASRRLTDTGELFF. The CDR3, as DNA: TGTGCCAGCAGGAGACTGACAGATACCGGGGAGCTGTTTTTT.